This record concerns one T cell receptor beta chain sequence. Antigen: not known. This entry comes from a study of cytomegalovirus exposure and HLA in healthy donors. Study-level findings and limits: About 87% or about 30% of the time was how often most TCR beta V segments were productive, according to an earlier analysis.

The PCR had 60 Vbeta and 13 Jbeta primers. Clones were sequenced by immunoSEQ multiplex PCR, and TCRdb holds only the in-frame ones, with some missing. The sample carries 130,000 to 150,000 clones, around 72% recorded once. From germline, CDR1 is MDHEN and CDR2 SYDVKM. CDR3 length: 16 residues. V dropped 4 bases and J dropped 3 bases, with 18 bases sitting between them. This rearrangement joins TRBV28 to TRBJ2-5, with a weak D call TRBD2 (5 bases). Material for sequencing was PBMCs. The TCR comes from a middle-aged man in good health and CMV-seronegative. The CDR3 DNA reads TGTGCCAGCAGTTCCCAACAGCTAGCAATCAAAGAGACCCAGTACTTC. It codes for CASSSQQLAIKETQYF.